This T cell receptor beta chain was sequenced for a study of blood T cell repertoires in COVID-19. For the study at large: Spain, Italy and the United States supplied samples that represented acute and convalescent COVID-19.

Germline lookup yields CDR1 SGHTA and CDR2 FQGNSA. After removal of 5 bases from V and 6 bases from J, the junction contained 14 bases not matched to a gene. The CDR3 consists of 16 residues. TCRdb's table, derived via immunoSEQ multiplex PCR, lists solely in-frame clones and lacks some. Of over 200,000 clones in the sample, more than 70% were seen once. Sample: peripheral blood. The clonotype comes from a woman in her forties who had recovered from COVID-19. The chain couples TRBV7-2 to TRBJ2-7; 9 bases are shared with TRBD2. CDR3 loop: CASSPRQLAGVLEQYF. In nucleotides, the CDR3 is TGTGCCAGCAGCCCCCGCCAGTTAGCGGGAGTTCTCGAGCAGTACTTC. The variable domain in full, with the rest retrieved from reference TRBV7-2 and TRBJ2-7, is GAGVSQSPSNKVTEKGKDVELRCDPISGHTALYWYRQSLGQGLEFLIYFQGNSAPDKSGLPSDRFSAERTGGSVSTLTIQRTQQEDSAVYLCASSPRQLAGVLEQYFGPGTRLTVT.